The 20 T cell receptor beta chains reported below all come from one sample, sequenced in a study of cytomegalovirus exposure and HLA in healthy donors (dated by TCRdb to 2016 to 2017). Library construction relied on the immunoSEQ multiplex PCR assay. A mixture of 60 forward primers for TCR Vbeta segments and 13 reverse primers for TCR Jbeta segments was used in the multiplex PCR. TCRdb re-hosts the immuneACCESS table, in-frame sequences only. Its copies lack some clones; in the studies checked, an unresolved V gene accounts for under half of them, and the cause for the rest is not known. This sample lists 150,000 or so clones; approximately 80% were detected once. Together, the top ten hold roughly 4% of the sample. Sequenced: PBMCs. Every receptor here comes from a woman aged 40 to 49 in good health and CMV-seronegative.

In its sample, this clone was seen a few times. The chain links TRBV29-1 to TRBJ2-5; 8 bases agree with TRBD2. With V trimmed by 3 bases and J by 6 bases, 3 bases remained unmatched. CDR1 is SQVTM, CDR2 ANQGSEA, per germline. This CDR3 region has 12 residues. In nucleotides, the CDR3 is TGCAGCGTTGACGGGGGGGGCAAGACCCAGTACTTC. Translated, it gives CSVDGGGKTQYF.

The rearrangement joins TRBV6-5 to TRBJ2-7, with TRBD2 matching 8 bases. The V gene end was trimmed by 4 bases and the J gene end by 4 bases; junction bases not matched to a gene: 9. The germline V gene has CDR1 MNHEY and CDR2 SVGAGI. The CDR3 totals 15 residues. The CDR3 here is CASSSGLAGFYEQYF. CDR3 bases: TGTGCCAGCAGTTCAGGTTTAGCGGGGTTTTACGAGCAGTACTTC.

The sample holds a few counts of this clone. CDR3 residues: CASRGGGRSEKLFF. In DNA, the CDR3 is TGCGCCAGCAGAGGAGGAGGACGATCTGAAAAACTGTTTTTT. The chain uses TRBV10-1 and TRBJ1-4; D unclear. Trimming took off 6 bases at V and 7 bases at J, with 15 bases between the two ends. The V gene's germline CDR1 is WNHNN and CDR2 SYGVQD (reference sequence). The CDR3 consists of 14 residues.

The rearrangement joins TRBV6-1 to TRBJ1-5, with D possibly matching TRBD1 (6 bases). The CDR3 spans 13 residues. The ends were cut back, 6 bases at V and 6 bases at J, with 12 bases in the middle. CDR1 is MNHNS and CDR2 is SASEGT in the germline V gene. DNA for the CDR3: TGTGCCAGCAGACAGACAGGCGGTCAGCCCCAGCATTTT. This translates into CASRQTGGQPQHF.

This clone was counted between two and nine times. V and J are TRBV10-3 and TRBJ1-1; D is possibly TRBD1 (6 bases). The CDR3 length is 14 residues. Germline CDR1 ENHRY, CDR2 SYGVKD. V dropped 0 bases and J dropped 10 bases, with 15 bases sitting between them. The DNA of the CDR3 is TGTGCCATCAGTGAGTCGAACAGGGTTGGGGCAGCTTTCTTT. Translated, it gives CAISESNRVGAAFF.

The CDR3 is CASSFRGSYSPLHF. In nucleotides, the CDR3 is TGTGCCAGCAGCTTCAGGGGAAGTTATTCACCCCTCCACTTT. The genes are TRBV5-6 and TRBJ1-6; D might be TRBD1 (6 bases). The CDR3 has 14 amino acids. The germline V and J ends were trimmed by 2 bases and 8 bases, with 11 bases remaining between them. Germline CDR1 is SGHDT and CDR2 is YYEEEE.

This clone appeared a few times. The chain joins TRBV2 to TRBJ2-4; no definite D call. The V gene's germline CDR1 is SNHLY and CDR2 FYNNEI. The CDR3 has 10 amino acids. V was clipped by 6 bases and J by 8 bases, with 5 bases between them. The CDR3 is CASRVDIQYF. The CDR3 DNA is TGTGCCAGCAGGGTAGACATTCAGTACTTC.

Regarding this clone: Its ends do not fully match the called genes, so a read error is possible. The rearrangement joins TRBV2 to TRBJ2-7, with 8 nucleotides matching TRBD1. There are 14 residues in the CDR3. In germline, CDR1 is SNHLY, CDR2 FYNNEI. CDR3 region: CASIEQGGSYEQYF. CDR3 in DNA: TGTGCCAGCATTGAACAGGGGGGCTCCTACGAGCAGTACTTC.

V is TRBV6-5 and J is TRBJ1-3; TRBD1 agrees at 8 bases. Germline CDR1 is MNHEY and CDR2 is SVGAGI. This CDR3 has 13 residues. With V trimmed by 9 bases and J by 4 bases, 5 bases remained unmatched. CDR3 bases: TGTGCCAGTTTCCGGGACAGGGGAAACACCATATATTTT. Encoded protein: CASFRDRGNTIYF.

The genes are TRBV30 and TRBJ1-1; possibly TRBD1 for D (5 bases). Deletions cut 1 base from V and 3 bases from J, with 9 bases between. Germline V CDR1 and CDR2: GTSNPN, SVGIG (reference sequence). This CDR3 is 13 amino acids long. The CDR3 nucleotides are TGTGCCTGGAGTGGACGGGGGGACACTGAAGCTTTCTTT. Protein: CAWSGRGDTEAFF.

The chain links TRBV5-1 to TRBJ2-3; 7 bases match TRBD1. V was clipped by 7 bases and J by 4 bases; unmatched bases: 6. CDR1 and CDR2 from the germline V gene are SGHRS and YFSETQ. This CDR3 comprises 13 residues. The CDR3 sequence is CASRTGQADTQYF. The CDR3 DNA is TGCGCCAGCCGGACAGGTCAGGCAGATACGCAGTATTTT.

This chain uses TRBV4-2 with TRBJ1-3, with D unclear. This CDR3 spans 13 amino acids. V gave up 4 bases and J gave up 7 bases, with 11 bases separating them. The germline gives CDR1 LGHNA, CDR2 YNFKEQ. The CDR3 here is CASSPPGGNTIYF. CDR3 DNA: TGTGCCAGCAGCCCCCCGGGAGGGAACACCATATATTTT.

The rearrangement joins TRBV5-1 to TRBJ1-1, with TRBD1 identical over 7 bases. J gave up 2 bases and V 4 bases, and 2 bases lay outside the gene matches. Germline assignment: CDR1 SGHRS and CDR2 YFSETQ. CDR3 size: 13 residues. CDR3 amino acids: CASSGTANTEAFF. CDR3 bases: TGCGCCAGCAGCGGGACAGCCAACACTGAAGCTTTCTTT.

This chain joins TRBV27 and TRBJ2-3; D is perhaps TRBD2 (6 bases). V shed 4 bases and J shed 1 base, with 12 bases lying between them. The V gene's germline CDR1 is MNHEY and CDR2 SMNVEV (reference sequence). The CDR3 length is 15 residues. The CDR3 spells CASSSPSGRTDTQYF. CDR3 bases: TGTGCCAGCAGTTCTCCGAGCGGGCGCACAGATACGCAGTATTTT.

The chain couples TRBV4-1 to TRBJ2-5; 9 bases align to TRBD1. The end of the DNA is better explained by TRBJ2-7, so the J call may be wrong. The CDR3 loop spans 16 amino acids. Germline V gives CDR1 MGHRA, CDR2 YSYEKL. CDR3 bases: TGCGCCAGCAGCCCGATGGAGGGACAGGGTTCCTACGAGCAGTACTTC. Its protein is CASSPMEGQGSYEQYF.

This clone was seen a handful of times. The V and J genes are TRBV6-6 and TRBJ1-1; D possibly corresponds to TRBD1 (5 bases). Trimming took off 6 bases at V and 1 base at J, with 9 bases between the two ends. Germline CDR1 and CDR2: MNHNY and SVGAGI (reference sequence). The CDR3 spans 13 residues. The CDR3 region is CASSTGQNTEAFF. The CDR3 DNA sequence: TGTGCCAGCAGCACCGGACAGAACACTGAAGCTTTCTTT.

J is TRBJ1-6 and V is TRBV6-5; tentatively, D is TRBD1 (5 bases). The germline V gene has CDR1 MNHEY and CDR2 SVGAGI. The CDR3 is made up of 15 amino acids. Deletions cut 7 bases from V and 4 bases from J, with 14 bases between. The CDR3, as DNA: TGTGCCAGCACCGTCAGCCAGGGTTATAATTCACCCCTCCACTTT. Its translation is CASTVSQGYNSPLHF.

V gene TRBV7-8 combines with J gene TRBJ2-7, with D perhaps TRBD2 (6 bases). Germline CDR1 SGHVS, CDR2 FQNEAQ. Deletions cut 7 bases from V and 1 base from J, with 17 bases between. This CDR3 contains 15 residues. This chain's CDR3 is CASTRRGQGSYEQYF. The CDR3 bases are TGTGCCAGCACCCGGAGGGGCCAAGGGTCCTACGAGCAGTACTTC.

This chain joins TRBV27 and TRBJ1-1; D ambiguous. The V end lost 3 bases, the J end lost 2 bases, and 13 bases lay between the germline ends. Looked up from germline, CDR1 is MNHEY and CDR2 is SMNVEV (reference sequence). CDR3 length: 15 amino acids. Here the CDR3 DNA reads TGTGCCAGCAGTTTGGCGGGGAAAAGAAACACTGAAGCTTTCTTT. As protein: CASSLAGKRNTEAFF.

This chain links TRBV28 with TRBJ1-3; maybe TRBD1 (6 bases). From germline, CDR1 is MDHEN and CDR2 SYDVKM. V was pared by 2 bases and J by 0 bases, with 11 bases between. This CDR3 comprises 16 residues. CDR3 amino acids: CASSLTGSLSGNTIYF. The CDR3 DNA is TGTGCCAGCAGTTTAACAGGGTCCCTCTCTGGAAACACCATATATTTT.